The rows below give T cell receptor beta chains drawn from one sample of a study of T cells in Graves' hyperthyroidism and ophthalmopathy. TCRdb analysed the multiplex PCR reads with MiXCR anew, one entry per CDR3 protein. The repertoire includes 300,000 to 450,000 distinct CDR3 sequences, less than 20% of them detected once, and roughly two fifths sits in the top ten. Sample: blood. The receptors here all came from a man aged 18 to 29 with Graves' ophthalmopathy. CDR3s include the opening cysteine and the closing phenylalanine or tryptophan. Each record gives: V gene, clone size, J gene, D gene, CDR3 DNA, CDR3 protein. A D gene is named only where the DNA matches it firmly. Clone size is stated in some rows and not others, as once, few, many or a class when expanded.

TRBV2	-	TRBJ1-1	-	TGTGCCAGCAGCGCCCACCGGGACCTGGTCACTGAAGCTTTCTTT	CASSAHRDLVTEAFF
TRBV7-3	many	TRBJ1-5	-	TGTGCCAGCAGCCCTCGTGTGGGGCAGCCCCAGCATTTT	CASSPRVGQPQHF
TRBV2	many	TRBJ2-5	-	TGTGCCAGCAGTGAAGACCTAGGGGGGTGGGAGACCCAGTACTTC	CASSEDLGGWETQYF
TRBV27	many	TRBJ1-2	-	TGTGCCAGCAGTCTACGCCCTTCTAGCCGCGGACGGACCTGGGGCAGCTACACCTTC	CASSLRPSSRGRTWGSYTF
TRBV20-1	many	TRBJ1-5	-	TGCAGTGCTGAAGAGGCGGATAGCAATCAGCCCCAGCATTTT	CSAEEADSNQPQHF
TRBV6-1	many	TRBJ2-5	-	TGTGCCAGCAGGGGTAAAGAGACCCAGTACTTC	CASRGKETQYF
TRBV5-1	few	TRBJ2-3	-	TGCGCCAGCAGCTCTTCAGGGCGAATACACACAGATACGCAGTATTTT	CASSSSGRIHTDTQYF
TRBV28	many	TRBJ2-1	TRBD2	TGTGCCAGCAGTTTATTATGGGGGGGACATGAGCAGTTCTTC	CASSLLWGGHEQFF
TRBV3-1	many	TRBJ1-3	-	TGTGCCAGCAGCCCTGATCTTTTAACCATATATTTT	CASSPDLLTIYF
TRBV14	many	TRBJ2-1	-	TGTGCCAGCAGCCATATAGGACTTAACAATGAGCAGTTCTTC	CASSHIGLNNEQFF
TRBV24-1	many	TRBJ2-5	-	TGTGCCACCAGTCCCGGAGCCTTACAAGAGACCCAGTACTTC	CATSPGALQETQYF
TRBV5-1	many	TRBJ1-1	-	TGCGCCAGCAGCCCCCCGGGGGGGAGCGCTGAAGCTTTCTTT	CASSPPGGSAEAFF